A selection of T cell receptor beta chains follows, all from one sample in a study of cytomegalovirus exposure and HLA in healthy donors. Some clones are missing from TCRdb's copy, which holds only in-frame ones; the method was immunoSEQ multiplex PCR. This sample has roughly 50,000 clones, with more than 70% found just once. Source material: PBMCs. The receptors shown here come from a woman younger than 30 in good health and CMV-seronegative. CDR3s include the opening cysteine and the closing phenylalanine or tryptophan.

j_call v_call cdr3_aa
TRBJ2-1 TRBV29-1 CSVFSSGSYNEQFF
TRBJ1-2 TRBV12-2 CASRLDVPGWDYGYTF
TRBJ2-2 TRBV30 CAWSVEGALNTGELFF
TRBJ1-2 TRBV12-5 CASGLGGAVVDYTF
TRBJ1-4 TRBV10-3 CAISERQGEKLFF
TRBJ1-6 TRBV28 CASSHLGTPRGGSNSPLHF
TRBJ1-3 TRBV9 CASSGKAGEGNTIYF
TRBJ1-3 TRBV27 CASSTDRHSGNTIYF
TRBJ1-1 TRBV5-6 CASSFLDREGTEAFF
TRBJ2-3 TRBV28 CASSGDWREFTDTQYF